Sequencing of this T cell receptor (beta chain) was carried out in a study of T cell responses to AZD1222 COVID-19 vaccine. Study-wide points: Vaccine-related CD4 TCRs covered spike, predominating at 160-218 and 743-854. Reportedly, close to half of spike-specific TCRs are directed against unmutated variant regions. Females outnumbered males among donors, who were mostly white British; clonal diversity was possibly underestimated.

Sequencing used immunoSEQ multiplex PCR; TCRdb keeps in-frame clones, though not all of them. In the table there are roughly 200,000 clones, just over 85% of which are singletons. In germline, CDR1 is ENHRY, CDR2 SYGVKD. The CDR3 is 14 residues long. The V gene lost 7 bases and the J gene lost 6 bases, with 18 bases spanning the gap. About this clone: Its antigen is unidentified.

This clonotype was obtained from an adult in good health. The V call is TRBV10-3, the J call TRBJ1-2; possibly TRBD1 for D (6 bases). The source material was peripheral blood, sampled on day 0 of AZD1222 vaccination. CDR3: CAITSDRTRDGYTF. CDR3 sequence (DNA): TGTGCCATCACCAGTGACAGGACACGGGATGGCTACACCTTC.